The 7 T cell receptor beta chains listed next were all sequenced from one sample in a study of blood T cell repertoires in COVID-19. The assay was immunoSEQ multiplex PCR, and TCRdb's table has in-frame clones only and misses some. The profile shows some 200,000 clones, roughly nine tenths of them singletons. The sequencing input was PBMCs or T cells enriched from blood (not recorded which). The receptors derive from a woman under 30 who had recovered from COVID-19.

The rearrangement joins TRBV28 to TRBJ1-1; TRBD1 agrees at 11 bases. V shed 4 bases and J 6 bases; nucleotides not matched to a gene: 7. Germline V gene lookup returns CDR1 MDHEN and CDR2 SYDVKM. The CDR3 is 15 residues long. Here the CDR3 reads CASSSTGQGGSEAFF. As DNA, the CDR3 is TGTGCCAGCAGTTCTACGGGACAGGGGGGGTCTGAAGCTTTCTTT.

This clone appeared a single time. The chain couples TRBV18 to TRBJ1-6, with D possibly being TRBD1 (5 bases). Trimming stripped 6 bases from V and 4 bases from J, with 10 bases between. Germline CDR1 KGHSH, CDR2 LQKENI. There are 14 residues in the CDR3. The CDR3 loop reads CASSPDSYNSPLHF. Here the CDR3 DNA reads TGTGCCAGCTCTCCAGACAGTTATAATTCACCCCTCCACTTT.

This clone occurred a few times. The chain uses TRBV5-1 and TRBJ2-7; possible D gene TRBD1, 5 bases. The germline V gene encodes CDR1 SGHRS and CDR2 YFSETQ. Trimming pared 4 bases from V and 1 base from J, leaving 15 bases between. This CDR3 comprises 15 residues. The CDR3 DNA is TGCGCCAGCAGCCTAGAGTCAGGGTGGTCCTACGAGCAGTACTTC. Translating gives CASSLESGWSYEQYF.

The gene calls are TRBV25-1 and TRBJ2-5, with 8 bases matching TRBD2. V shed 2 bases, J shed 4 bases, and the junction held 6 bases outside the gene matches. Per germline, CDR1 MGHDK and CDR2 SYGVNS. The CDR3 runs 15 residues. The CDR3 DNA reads TGTGCCAGCAGTGAACAGCGGGGGACGGGAGAGACCCAGTACTTC. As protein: CASSEQRGTGETQYF.

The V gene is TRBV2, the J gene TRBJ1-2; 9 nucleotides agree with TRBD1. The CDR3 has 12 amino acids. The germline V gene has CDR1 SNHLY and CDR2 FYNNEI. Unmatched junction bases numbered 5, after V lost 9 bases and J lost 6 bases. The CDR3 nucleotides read TGTGCCAGATTACAGGGGGCGCATGGCTACACCTTC. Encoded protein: CARLQGAHGYTF.

CDR3 coding DNA: TGTGCCAGCAGCTTTGAGCGTGACACAGATACGCAGTATTTT. This gives the protein CASSFERDTDTQYF. This chain links TRBV7-9 with TRBJ2-3; D is unclear. Trimming stripped 3 bases from V and 2 bases from J, with 9 bases between. This CDR3 has 14 amino acids. Germline V gives CDR1 SEHNR, CDR2 FQNEAQ (reference sequence).

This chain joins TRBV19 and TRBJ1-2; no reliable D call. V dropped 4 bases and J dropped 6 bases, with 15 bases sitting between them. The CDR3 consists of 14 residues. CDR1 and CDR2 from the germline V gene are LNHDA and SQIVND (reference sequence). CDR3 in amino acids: CASSTLTRGHGYTF. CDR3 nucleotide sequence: TGTGCCAGTAGTACCCTGACAAGAGGGCATGGCTACACCTTC.